Following are 26 T cell receptor beta chains from one sample sequenced in a study of blood T cell repertoires in COVID-19. Sequencing was performed with immunoSEQ multiplex PCR; in TCRdb, only in-frame clones are kept and a portion is missing. The data hold around 150,000 clones, with about 93% observed a single time. The specimen was peripheral blood. The source of these receptors is a woman aged 50 to 65 with acute or convalescent COVID-19.

The chain uses TRBV6-6 and TRBJ1-3, with 7 bases matching TRBD1. V lost 6 bases, J lost 0 bases, and 8 bases stayed unmatched. The CDR3 consists of 16 residues. Germline V gene sequence: CDR1 MNHNY, CDR2 SVGAGI (reference sequence). The CDR3 region has the DNA TGTGCCAGCAGACAAACAGGGGTGGGCTCTGGAAACACCATATATTTT. Protein product: CASRQTGVGSGNTIYF.

This chain uses TRBV25-1 with TRBJ1-1; 7 nucleotides line up with TRBD1. This CDR3 comprises 15 residues. V dropped 4 bases and J dropped 0; count of bases not matched to a gene: 5. Germline V gives CDR1 MGHDK, CDR2 SYGVNS. As DNA, the CDR3 is TGTGCCAGCAGTGGGGGGGACAGAATGAACACTGAAGCTTTCTTT. Its translation is CASSGGDRMNTEAFF. Complete variable domain (other parts from reference TRBV25-1 and TRBJ1-1): EADIYQTPRYLVIGTGKKITLECSQTMGHDKMYWYQQDPGMELHLIHYSYGVNSTEKGDLSSESTVSRIRTEHFPLTLESARPSHTSQYLCASSGGDRMNTEAFFGQGTRLTVV.

This chain joins TRBV30 and TRBJ1-5, with TRBD1 identical over 7 bases. Germline assignment: CDR1 GTSNPN and CDR2 SVGIG (reference sequence). Losses at the gene ends were 1 base for V and 1 base for J; bases not matched to a gene: 7. The CDR3 consists of 16 residues. CDR3 coding DNA: TGTGCCTGGAGTGAGGAGACAGGGAGAAGCAATCAGCCCCAGCATTTT. This codes for CAWSEETGRSNQPQHF.

DNA of the CDR3: TGTGCCAGCAACTGGGACAGGAACACTGAAGCTTTCTTT. As protein: CASNWDRNTEAFF. V is TRBV6-5 and J is TRBJ1-1, with 7 bases that match TRBD1. Germline V lookup: CDR1 MNHEY, CDR2 SVGAGI. V gave up 7 bases and J gave up 1 base; unmatched junction bases: 3. This CDR3 is 13 amino acids long.

The chain combines TRBV14 with TRBJ1-1; D is undetermined. From germline, CDR1 is SGHDN and CDR2 FVKESK. This CDR3 is 14 amino acids long. V was clipped by 2 bases and J by 1 base, with 8 bases between them. In nucleotides, the CDR3 is TGTGCCAGCAGCCAACGCTCAGGGAACACTGAAGCTTTCTTT. Residues: CASSQRSGNTEAFF. Full variable domain (rest looked up from reference TRBV14 and TRBJ1-1): EAGVTQFPSHSVIEKGQTVTLRCDPISGHDNLYWYRRVMGKEIKFLLHFVKESKQDESGMPNNRFLAERTGGTYSTLKVQPAELEDSGVYFCASSQRSGNTEAFFGQGTRLTVV.

Concerning this clone itself: Other DNA sequences in this specimen translate into the identical CDR3. The chain employs TRBV20-1 and TRBJ2-7, with D hard to call. This CDR3 region has 11 residues. CDR1 is DFQATT and CDR2 is SNEGSKA in the germline V gene (reference sequence). V dropped 3 bases and J dropped 6 bases, with 9 bases sitting between them. The CDR3 loop is CSASSGFEQYF. The CDR3 DNA sequence: TGCAGTGCTAGTTCCGGGTTCGAGCAGTACTTC.

CDR3: CSASRTRTEYDRARNTIYF. As DNA, the CDR3 is TGCAGTGCTAGTAGGACGCGGACAGAATACGATCGGGCCAGAAACACCATATATTTT. The chain is built from TRBV20-1 and TRBJ1-3, with D perhaps TRBD1 (6 bases). The CDR3 covers 19 residues. The germline V gene encodes CDR1 DFQATT and CDR2 SNEGSKA (reference sequence). Trimming took 3 bases from V and 5 from J, leaving 29 bases between them.

The genes are TRBV7-9 and TRBJ1-2, with D unresolved. The germline gives CDR1 SEHNR, CDR2 FQNEAQ (reference sequence). V gave up 5 bases and J gave up 1 base, with 8 bases separating them. The CDR3 extends over 13 amino acids. CDR3 bases: TGTGCCAGCAGCCCCGGGGATAACTATGGCTACACCTTC. Its translation is CASSPGDNYGYTF.

This clone was observed once. The chain carries TRBV6-5 and TRBJ1-5; D is perhaps TRBD1 (6 bases). With 6 bases removed from V and 4 bases from J, the gap between germline ends came to 16 bases. Germline V gives CDR1 MNHEY, CDR2 SVGAGI. This CDR3 is 15 amino acids long. CDR3 bases: TGTGCCAGCAGGGTTGACAGGCACGGGAATCAGCCCCAGCATTTT. Its protein product is CASRVDRHGNQPQHF.

This chain joins TRBV7-9 and TRBJ1-2; a weak D match, TRBD1 (5 bases). Trimming cost V 5 bases and J 9 bases, with 19 bases left between them. There are 14 residues in the CDR3. In germline, CDR1 is SEHNR, CDR2 FQNEAQ (reference sequence). The chain's CDR3 is CASSPGQGIISYTF. CDR3 bases: TGTGCCAGCAGCCCCGGGCAGGGTATTATCAGCTACACCTTC.

V usage is TRBV9 and J usage is TRBJ2-2, with TRBD2 identical over 7 bases. The junction had 9 bases not matched to a gene; V was cut back by 3 bases and J by 7 bases. The germline V gene has CDR1 SGDLS and CDR2 YYNGEE. The CDR3 sequence is 15 residues long. The CDR3 is CASSARRGGVGELFF. The CDR3 bases are TGTGCCAGCAGCGCGAGGAGGGGAGGGGTCGGGGAGCTGTTTTTT.

The genes are TRBV5-5 and TRBJ1-2; no definite D call. The CDR3 consists of 12 residues. The germline V gene has CDR1 SGHKS and CDR2 YYEKEE (reference sequence). V was cut by 0 bases and J by 13 bases, with 13 bases left in between. CDR3: CASSLAGLGSTF. The CDR3 DNA sequence: TGTGCCAGCAGCTTGGCAGGCTTGGGGAGCACCTTC.

The rearrangement joins TRBV11-2 to TRBJ1-4; weak D call: TRBD1 (5 bases). This CDR3 has 18 residues. CDR1 is SGHAT and CDR2 is FQNNGV in the germline V gene. V dropped 5 bases and J dropped 4 bases, with 23 bases sitting between them. CDR3 protein: CASSPTSLPGLLNEKLFF. CDR3 sequence (DNA): TGTGCCAGCAGCCCGACAAGCCTACCGGGACTACTTAATGAAAAACTGTTTTTT.

The chain links TRBV30 to TRBJ1-3; D gene unclear. The CDR3 contains 14 residues. Germline CDR1 GTSNPN, CDR2 SVGIG (reference sequence). Trimming cost V 0 bases and J 1 base, with 7 bases left between them. In DNA, the CDR3 is TGTGCCTGGAGTGTACGGGGTTCTGGAAACACCATATATTTT. Its protein product is CAWSVRGSGNTIYF.

The chain links TRBV6-6 to TRBJ2-7; D may be TRBD1 (5 bases). This CDR3 region has 14 residues. CDR1 is MNHNY, CDR2 SVGAGI, per germline (reference sequence). Trimming took 0 bases from V and 2 from J, leaving 8 bases between them. In nucleotides, the CDR3 is TGTGCCAGCAGTTACTCTGGGGCTCCCTACGAGCAGTACTTC. As protein: CASSYSGAPYEQYF.

This clone showed up just once. The chain recombines TRBV7-3 with TRBJ2-2, with TRBD2 identical over 12 bases. The CDR3 has 17 residues. The germline gives CDR1 SGHTA, CDR2 FQGTGA. The J segment lost 7 bases and the V segment lost 5 bases, leaving 11 bases of the junction unmatched. DNA for the CDR3: TGTGCCAGCAGCCACCTAGCGGGAGGGGAAAGAGACGGGGAGCTGTTTTTT. Translation: CASSHLAGGERDGELFF. Full variable domain (remainder filled in from reference TRBV7-3 and TRBJ2-2): GAGVSQTPSNKVTEKGKYVELRCDPISGHTALYWYRQSLGQGPEFLIYFQGTGAADDSGLPNDRFFAVRPEGSVSTLKIQRTERGDSAVYLCASSHLAGGERDGELFFGEGSRLTVL.

V and J are TRBV5-1 and TRBJ2-5, with 12 bases identical to TRBD2. V lost 6 bases and J lost 5; bases outside the gene matches: 5. Germline values: CDR1 SGHRS, CDR2 YFSETQ. The CDR3 is 14 amino acids. The CDR3 nucleotides read TGCGCCAGCACTAGCGGGGGGGTAAAGGAGACCCAGTACTTC. This gives the protein CASTSGGVKETQYF.

V usage is TRBV2 and J usage is TRBJ1-4; the match to TRBD1 covers 7 bases. This CDR3 region has 15 residues. V lost 2 bases and J lost 9; bases outside the gene matches: 9. CDR1 is SNHLY, CDR2 FYNNEI, per germline. The CDR3 protein is CASSETRQGRQKLFF. CDR3 coding DNA: TGTGCCAGCAGTGAAACCCGACAGGGAAGGCAAAAACTGTTTTTT.

This CDR3 is CASSLRRGTTNEKLFF. The CDR3 DNA follows: TGTGCCAGCAGCCTTCGTCGGGGGACAACTAATGAAAAACTGTTTTTT. The chain carries TRBV7-2 and TRBJ1-4; D possibly corresponds to TRBD1 (5 bases). Germline assignment: CDR1 SGHTA and CDR2 FQGNSA. Trimming removed 5 bases from V and 0 bases from J, with 13 bases in between. The CDR3 consists of 16 residues.

This clone was seen more than once but under ten times. V usage is TRBV5-4 and J usage is TRBJ1-6, with D possibly TRBD1 on 5 matching bases. Germline V gene data show CDR1 as SGHNT and CDR2 as YYREEE (reference sequence). V lost 0 bases to trimming and J lost 9 bases, with 13 bases between them. This CDR3 is built from 15 residues. The CDR3 region is CASSLDARGTSPLHF. The CDR3 DNA reads TGTGCCAGCAGCTTGGATGCAAGGGGTACTTCACCCCTCCACTTT. The full variable domain, in which reference TRBV5-4 and TRBJ1-6 provide the parts outside the CDR3, is ETGVTQSPTHLIKTRGQQVTLRCSSQSGHNTVSWYQQALGQGPQFIFQYYREEENGRGNFPPRFSGLQFPNYSSELNVNALELDDSALYLCASSLDARGTSPLHFGNGTRLTVT.

The J gene is TRBJ1-1, the V gene TRBV6-6; D perhaps matches TRBD1 (6 bases). The CDR3 sequence is 14 residues long. CDR1 is MNHNY, CDR2 SVGAGI, per germline (reference sequence). The V end was cut by 5 bases, the J end by 7 bases, with 17 bases between. Written as DNA, the CDR3 is TGTGCCAGCAGTCGTTTGGGGACACTGAGTGAAGCTTTCTTT. It is translated as CASSRLGTLSEAFF.

This clone was seen only once. This sequence joins TRBV10-3 and TRBJ2-3; D call uncertain. The length of the CDR3 is 13 residues. The germline V and J ends were trimmed by 0 bases and 5 bases, with 6 bases remaining between them. Germline V gene lookup returns CDR1 ENHRY and CDR2 SYGVKD. Here the CDR3 DNA reads TGTGCCATCAGTGAGTCATCTTTAGATACGCAGTATTTT. It specifies CAISESSLDTQYF.

The J gene is TRBJ2-1, the V gene TRBV27, with 7 nucleotides matching TRBD1. Germline loops: CDR1 MNHEY, CDR2 SMNVEV (reference sequence). V shed 10 bases, J shed 1 base, and the junction held 10 bases outside the gene matches. The CDR3 loop spans 15 amino acids. The CDR3 loop is CATSTKGASYNEQFF. Written as DNA, the CDR3 is TGTGCCACCTCCACTAAGGGGGCGTCCTACAATGAGCAGTTCTTC.

The chain employs TRBV5-1 and TRBJ1-2; D not resolved. Between the trimmed V and J ends, which lost 6 bases and 4 bases, there was a span of 16 bases. The CDR3 is 14 residues long. Germline V CDR1 and CDR2: SGHRS, YFSETQ. CDR3 nucleotide sequence: TGCGCCAGCACGCCCCCCGGTCAACCCTATGGCTACACCTTC. Translation: CASTPPGQPYGYTF.

This clone was recorded only once. The chain recombines TRBV7-9 with TRBJ2-1, with 9 nucleotides matching TRBD2. Trimming at V came to 5 bases and at J to 5 bases, leaving 7 bases not matched to a gene. The CDR3 loop spans 15 amino acids. Germline V CDR1 and CDR2: SEHNR, FQNEAQ (reference sequence). The CDR3 DNA is TGTGCCAGCAGCCCCTCTAGCGGGGCCCACAATGAGCAGTTCTTC. Translation: CASSPSSGAHNEQFF.

This clone appeared a single time. The V and J genes are TRBV7-2 and TRBJ2-1; 9 nucleotides align to TRBD2. The CDR3 loop spans 14 amino acids. Germline values: CDR1 SGHTA, CDR2 FQGNSA. V trimming: 7 bases; J trimming: 4 bases; junction bases outside the gene matches: 5. The CDR3 DNA sequence: TGTGCCAGCAAAGGGCTAGCGGGGTACAATGAGCAGTTCTTC. Translated: CASKGLAGYNEQFF. The entire variable domain, with the rest obtained from reference TRBV7-2 and TRBJ2-1, is as follows: GAGVSQSPSNKVTEKGKDVELRCDPISGHTALYWYRQSLGQGLEFLIYFQGNSAPDKSGLPSDRFSAERTGGSVSTLTIQRTQQEDSAVYLCASKGLAGYNEQFFGPGTRLTVL.